This T cell receptor (beta chain) was sequenced for a study of shared clonotypes between healthy human individuals. Study findings and constraints: Estimated richness was generally greater in naive than memory subsets. Sharing of clonotypes among donors was expected to vary with sequencing depth.

V lost 5 bases and J lost 4; bases outside the gene matches: 9. The CDR3 consists of 15 residues. Looked up from germline, CDR1 is MNHNY and CDR2 is SVGAGI (reference sequence). Template for every sorted-subset replicate PCR totaled about 0.2 ug DNA, tens of thousands of T cell genomes. Only in-frame clones appear in the TCRdb table, and some are missing; sequencing was by immunoSEQ multiplex PCR. Here the sample spans over a million clones, roughly 96% being singletons. It was into CD45RA+ naive and CD45RA-negative memory subsets that the CD4+ cells were split. For this clone: What it recognizes is unknown.

The sequencing input was naive CD4+ T cells sorted from blood. Subset of the sample: CD45RA+ positively selected. The receptor was derived from a man under 40 in good health. The V gene is TRBV6-6, the J gene TRBJ2-7, with TRBD1 identical over 9 bases. The CDR3 DNA reads TGTGCCAGCAGTGGTCGGGACAGGGCCTCTTACGAGCAGTACTTC. Its protein is CASSGRDRASYEQYF.